This TCR beta chain was found in a study of blood T cells in healthy people across ages. Sample-barcoded 5' priming and a J-beta primer mix drove a second PCR of 7 to 11 cycles. TCRdb re-derived calls from the 5' RACE reads in MiXCR, one entry per CDR3 protein. This table holds approximately 680,000 distinct CDR3 sequences, less than 40% found once. Trimming stripped 1 base from V and 2 bases from J, with 12 bases between. There are 16 residues in the CDR3. Germline CDR1 is LGHDT and CDR2 is YNNKEL (reference sequence). This clonotype was sampled from a woman aged 80 or older in good health. The gene calls are TRBV3-1 and TRBJ1-3; no definite D call. Sequencing used blood. CDR3 region: CASSQGRRAAGNTIYF. The CDR3 DNA follows: TGTGCCAGCAGCCAAGGGCGGAGGGCTGCTGGAAACACCATATATTTT.